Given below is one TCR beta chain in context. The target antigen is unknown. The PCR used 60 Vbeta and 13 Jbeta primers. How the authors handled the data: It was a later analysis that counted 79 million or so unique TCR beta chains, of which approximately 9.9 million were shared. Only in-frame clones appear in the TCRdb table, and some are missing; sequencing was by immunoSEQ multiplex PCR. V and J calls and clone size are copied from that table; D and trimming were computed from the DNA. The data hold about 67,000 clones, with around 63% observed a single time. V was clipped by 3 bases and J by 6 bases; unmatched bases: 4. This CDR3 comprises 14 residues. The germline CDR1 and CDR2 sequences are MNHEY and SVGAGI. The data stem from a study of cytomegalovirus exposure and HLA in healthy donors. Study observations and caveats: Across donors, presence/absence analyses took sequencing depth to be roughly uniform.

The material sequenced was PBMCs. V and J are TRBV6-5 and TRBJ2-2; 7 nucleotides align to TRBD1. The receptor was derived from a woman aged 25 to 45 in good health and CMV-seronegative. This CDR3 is CASSYKGAAGELFF. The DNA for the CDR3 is TGTGCCAGCAGTTATAAGGGGGCTGCCGGGGAGCTGTTTTTT.